Presented here are 5 T cell receptor beta chains from one specimen sequenced in a study of cytomegalovirus exposure and HLA in healthy donors. A multiplex PCR was run with 60 Vbeta primers and 13 Jbeta primers. TCRdb's copy holds only in-frame clones and misses some; the assay was immunoSEQ multiplex PCR. This sample yields more than 95,000 clones, of which 10% are seen a single time; 4.6% belongs to the top ten. Sequenced input: PBMCs. These receptors all come from a woman under 30 in good health and CMV-seropositive.

This clone was observed a handful of times. The chain recombines TRBV7-3 with TRBJ2-3; TRBD1 agrees at 10 bases. There are 16 residues in the CDR3. Germline V gene data show CDR1 as SGHTA and CDR2 as FQGTGA. The trim removed 2 bases at V and 4 bases at J, leaving 6 bases unmatched. The CDR3 here is CASSLQMGQGSDTQYF. CDR3 DNA: TGTGCCAGCAGCTTACAAATGGGACAGGGGTCAGATACGCAGTATTTT.

The V gene is TRBV30, the J gene TRBJ2-5, with 8 bases matching TRBD1. The CDR3 contains 12 residues. V lost 5 bases and J lost 5; bases outside the gene matches: 4. Germline CDR1 and CDR2: GTSNPN and SVGIG (reference sequence). The CDR3 spells CAWDRGAETQYF. For the CDR3, the DNA is TGTGCCTGGGACAGGGGAGCCGAGACCCAGTACTTC.

The table lists this clone with a few counts. The CDR3 spells CASSLLQGAVQPQHF. The CDR3 coding sequence is TGTGCCAGCAGTTTACTCCAGGGGGCGGTTCAGCCCCAGCATTTT. V and J are TRBV27 and TRBJ1-5; TRBD1 aligns across 8 bases. J was trimmed by 6 bases and V by 2 bases; bases with no gene match: 6. This CDR3 comprises 15 residues. Germline V gene sequence: CDR1 MNHEY, CDR2 SMNVEV (reference sequence).

CDR3 sequence reads: CASSRTSSGTQYF. CDR3 in DNA: TGTGCCAGCAGCCGGACTAGCTCTGGTACGCAGTATTTT. The rearrangement uses TRBV7-3 and TRBJ2-3; TRBD2 agrees at 8 bases. The CDR3 spans 13 residues. CDR1 is SGHTA, CDR2 FQGTGA, per germline. The junction had 6 bases not matched to a gene; V was cut back by 5 bases and J by 8 bases.

This clone was seen only a few times. The chain combines TRBV21-1 with TRBJ1-5; TRBD1, the table's D call, was not compared with the DNA. TRBV21-1 is flagged as a pseudogene. The CDR3 is 17 amino acids. In DNA form, the CDR3 reads TGTGCCAGCAGCAAAGCCCTCCCGGGACAGGGCCGGAAGCCCCAGCATTTT. Protein sequence: CASSKALPGQGRKPQHF.